These T cell receptor beta chains were read from a single sample in a study of T cell responses to AZD1222 COVID-19 vaccine. Sequenced by immunoSEQ multiplex PCR; TCRdb stores in-frame clones only, minus some. Of tens of thousands of clones in the sample, more than 70% were seen once. This specimen consisted of peripheral blood, obtained on day 0 of AZD1222 vaccination. These receptors were obtained from an adult in good health. CDR3s include the opening cysteine and the closing phenylalanine or tryptophan. Each record gives: D gene, V gene, J gene, CDR3 protein, CDR3 DNA. D genes are given only for firm matches.

>NA|TRBV6-6|TRBJ2-7
CASTHGWGVYEQYF
TGTGCCAGCACCCACGGGTGGGGGGTCTACGAGCAGTACTTC
>TRBD2|TRBV7-2|TRBJ2-4
CASSSRLAGGNIQYF
TGTGCCAGCAGCTCCAGACTAGCGGGGGGAAACATTCAGTACTTC
>NA|TRBV27|TRBJ2-7
CASSLRGTTYEQYF
TGTGCCAGCAGTTTACGTGGGACAACCTACGAGCAGTACTTC
>TRBD1|TRBV11-2|TRBJ2-7
CASSQGQGTYEQYF
TGTGCCAGCAGCCAGGGACAGGGAACATACGAGCAGTACTTC
>TRBD1|TRBV27|TRBJ2-7
CASSSPGTVSYEQYF
TGTGCCAGCAGTTCTCCCGGGACAGTCTCCTACGAGCAGTACTTC
>NA|TRBV5-5|TRBJ1-5
CASSLEAGADQPQHF
TGTGCCAGCAGCTTGGAGGCGGGAGCGGATCAGCCCCAGCATTTT
>NA|TRBV3-1/TRBV3-2|TRBJ1-6
CASAGPGRVNHSPLHF
TGTGCCTCAGCAGGGCCTGGTAGGGTCAACCATTCACCCCTCCACTTT
>NA|TRBV4-3|TRBJ1-5
CASSQVHSGSGNQPQHF
TGCGCCAGCAGCCAAGTCCATAGCGGGAGCGGCAATCAGCCCCAGCATTTT
>NA|TRBV18|TRBJ2-1
CASSPLRGSYNEQFF
TGTGCCAGCTCACCCCTGCGGGGCTCCTACAATGAGCAGTTCTTC
>NA|TRBV14|TRBJ1-1
CASRRGRNTEAFF
TGTGCCAGCCGCCGGGGGCGGAACACTGAAGCTTTCTTT
>TRBD2|TRBV3-1/TRBV3-2|TRBJ2-3
CASSLQPRGTDTQYF
TGTGCCAGCAGCCTACAACCGCGGGGGACAGATACGCAGTATTTT